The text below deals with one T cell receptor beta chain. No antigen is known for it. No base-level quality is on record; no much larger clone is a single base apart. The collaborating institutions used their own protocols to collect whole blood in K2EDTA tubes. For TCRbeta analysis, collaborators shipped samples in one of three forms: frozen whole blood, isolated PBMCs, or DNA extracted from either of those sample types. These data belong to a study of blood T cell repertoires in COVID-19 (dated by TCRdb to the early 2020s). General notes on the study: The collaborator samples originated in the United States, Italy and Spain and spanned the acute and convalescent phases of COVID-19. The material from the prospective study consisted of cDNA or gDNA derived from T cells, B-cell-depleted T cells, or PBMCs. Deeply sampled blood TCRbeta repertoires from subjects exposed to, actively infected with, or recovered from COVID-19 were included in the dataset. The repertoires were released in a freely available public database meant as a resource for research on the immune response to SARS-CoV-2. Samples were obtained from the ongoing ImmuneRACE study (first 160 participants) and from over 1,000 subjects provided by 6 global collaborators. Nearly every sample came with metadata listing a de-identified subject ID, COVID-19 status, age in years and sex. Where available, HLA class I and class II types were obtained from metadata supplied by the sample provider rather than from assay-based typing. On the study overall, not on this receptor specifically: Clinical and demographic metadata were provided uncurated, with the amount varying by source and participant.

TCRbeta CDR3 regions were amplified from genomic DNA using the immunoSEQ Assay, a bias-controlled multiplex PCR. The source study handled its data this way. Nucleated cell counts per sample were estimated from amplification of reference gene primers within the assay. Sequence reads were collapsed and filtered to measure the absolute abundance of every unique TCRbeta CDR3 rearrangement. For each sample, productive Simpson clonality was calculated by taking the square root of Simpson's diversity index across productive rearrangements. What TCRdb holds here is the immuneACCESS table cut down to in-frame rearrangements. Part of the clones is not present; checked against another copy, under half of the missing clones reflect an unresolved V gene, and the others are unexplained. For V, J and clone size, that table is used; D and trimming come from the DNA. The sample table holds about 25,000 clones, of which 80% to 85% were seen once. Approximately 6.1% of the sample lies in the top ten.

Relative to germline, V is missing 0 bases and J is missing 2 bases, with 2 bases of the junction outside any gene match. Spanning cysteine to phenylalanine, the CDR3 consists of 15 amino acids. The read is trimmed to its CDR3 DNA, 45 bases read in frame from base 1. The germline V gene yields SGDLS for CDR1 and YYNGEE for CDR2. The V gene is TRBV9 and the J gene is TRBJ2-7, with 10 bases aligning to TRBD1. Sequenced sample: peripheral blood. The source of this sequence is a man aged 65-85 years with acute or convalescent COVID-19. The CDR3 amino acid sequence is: CASSVEDRGAYEQYF. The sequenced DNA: TGTGCCAGCAGCGTAGAGGACAGGGGGGCCTACGAGCAGTACTTC.